This TCR beta chain was sequenced during a study of blood T cell repertoires in COVID-19. For the study at large: COVID-19 samples from acute and convalescent phases originated in the United States, Italy and Spain. From T cells, B-cell-depleted T cells, or PBMCs came the material, which was cDNA or gDNA.

The V gene end was trimmed by 6 bases and the J gene end by 2 bases; junction bases not matched to a gene: 7. Germline assignment: CDR1 MNHEY and CDR2 SVGAGI. The length of the CDR3 is 14 residues. Original handling: Reference gene primers were amplified, and this amplification served to estimate nucleated cell counts. Method: immunoSEQ multiplex PCR; TCRdb's copy keeps in-frame clones and lacks some. V and J calls and clone size follow that table, whereas D and trimming were derived from the DNA. Counted here are about 26,000 clones, roughly 89% occurring once; the ten biggest clones make up about 10%.

The chain uses TRBV6-5 and TRBJ2-7, with TRBD2 matching 7 bases. The specimen sequenced was peripheral blood. This TCR came from a man between 70 and 80 years old with acute or convalescent COVID-19. The CDR3 nucleotides read TGTGCCAGCAGGGACCCTAGCGGACCCTACGAGCAGTACTTC. Its protein is CASRDPSGPYEQYF.